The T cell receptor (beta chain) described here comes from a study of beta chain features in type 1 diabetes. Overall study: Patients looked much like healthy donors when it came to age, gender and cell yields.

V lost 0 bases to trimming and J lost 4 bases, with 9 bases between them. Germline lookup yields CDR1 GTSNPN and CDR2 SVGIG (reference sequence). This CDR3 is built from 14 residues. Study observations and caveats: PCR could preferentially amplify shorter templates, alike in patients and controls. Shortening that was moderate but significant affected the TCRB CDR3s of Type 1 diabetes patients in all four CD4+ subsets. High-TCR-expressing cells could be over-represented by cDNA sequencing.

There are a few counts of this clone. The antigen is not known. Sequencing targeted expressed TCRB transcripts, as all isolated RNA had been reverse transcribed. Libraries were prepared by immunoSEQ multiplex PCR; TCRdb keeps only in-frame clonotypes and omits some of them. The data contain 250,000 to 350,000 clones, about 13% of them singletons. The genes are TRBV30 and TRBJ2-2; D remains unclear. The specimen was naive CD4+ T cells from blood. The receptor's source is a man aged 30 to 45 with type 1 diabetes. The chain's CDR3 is CAWSVNYGTGELFF. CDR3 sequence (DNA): TGTGCCTGGAGTGTAAATTACGGCACCGGGGAGCTGTTTTTT. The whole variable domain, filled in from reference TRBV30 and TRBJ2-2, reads SQTIHQWPATLVQPVGSPLSLECTVEGTSNPNLYWYRQAAGRGLQLLFYSVGIGQISSEVPQNLSASRPQDRQFILSSKKLLLSDSGFYLCAWSVNYGTGELFFGEGSRLTVL.